This paragraph covers one T cell receptor (beta chain) sequence. The sample originates from a study of blood T cell repertoires in COVID-19. Study-level information: There were acute and convalescent COVID-19 samples, and they came from the United States, Italy and Spain. PBMCs, B-cell-depleted T cells, or T cells provided the cDNA or gDNA that made up the material.

Method: immunoSEQ multiplex PCR; TCRdb's copy keeps in-frame clones and lacks some. The top ten hold roughly 16% of the sample, which has nearly 95,000 clones, roughly 79% seen once. The CDR3 runs 15 residues. V lost 8 bases and J lost 4, with 20 bases in between. Germline loops: CDR1 MNHEY, CDR2 SMNVEV (reference sequence). The chain combines TRBV27 with TRBJ1-2; maybe TRBD1 (5 bases). The clonotype originates from a human donor in a cohort sampled during active COVID-19. What was sequenced was peripheral blood. For the CDR3, the DNA is TGTGCCAGCTCCTCTGGGGAGGGGCAGAGCTATGGCTACACCTTC. Amino acid sequence: CASSSGEGQSYGYTF.